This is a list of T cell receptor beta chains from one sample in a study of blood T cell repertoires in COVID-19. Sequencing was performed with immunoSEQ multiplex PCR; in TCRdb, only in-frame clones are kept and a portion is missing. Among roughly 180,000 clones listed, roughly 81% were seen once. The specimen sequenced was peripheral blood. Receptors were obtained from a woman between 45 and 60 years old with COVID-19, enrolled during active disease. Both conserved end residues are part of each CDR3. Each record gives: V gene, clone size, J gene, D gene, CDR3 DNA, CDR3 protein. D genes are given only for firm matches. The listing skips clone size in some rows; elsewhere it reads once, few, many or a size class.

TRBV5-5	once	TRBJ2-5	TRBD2	TGTGCCAGCAGCTTGGTTTTAGCGGGACAAGAGACCCAGTACTTC	CASSLVLAGQETQYF
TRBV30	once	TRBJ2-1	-	TGTGCCTGGACACGGGGGAGCTCCTACAATGAGCAGTTCTTC	CAWTRGSSYNEQFF
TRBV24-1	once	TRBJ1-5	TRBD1	TGTGCCACCAGTGATTCCCGGACAGGGGATGGCCAGCCCCAGCATTTT	CATSDSRTGDGQPQHF
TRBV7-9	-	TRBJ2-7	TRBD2	TGTGCCAGCAGCCCCGCCGGCGGGGGTTACGAGCAGTACTTC	CASSPAGGGYEQYF
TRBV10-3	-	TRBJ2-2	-	TGTGCCATCAGGGGGACAACGAACACCGGGGAGCTGTTTTTT	CAIRGTTNTGELFF
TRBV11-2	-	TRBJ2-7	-	TGTGCCAGCAGCTTAGATATTTTTGAGGACAGAAACTACGAGCAGTACTTC	CASSLDIFEDRNYEQYF
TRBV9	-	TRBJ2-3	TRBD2	TGTGCCAGCAGCGCACATCAACTAGCGTTCACAGATACGCAGTATTTT	CASSAHQLAFTDTQYF
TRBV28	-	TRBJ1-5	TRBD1	TGTGCCAGCTGGGGACAGTCAGGCAATCAGCCCCAGCATTTT	CASWGQSGNQPQHF
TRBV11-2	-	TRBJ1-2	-	TGTGCCAGCAGCCCTGTGGGGGCCCGGTACTATGGCTACACCTTC	CASSPVGARYYGYTF
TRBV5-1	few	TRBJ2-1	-	TGCGCCAGCAGCGCCAATGGGGATGGGGGGGCCCAGTTCTTC	CASSANGDGGAQFF
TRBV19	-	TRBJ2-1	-	TGTGCCAGTACCCGCGGTAACAATGAGCAGTTCTTC	CASTRGNNEQFF
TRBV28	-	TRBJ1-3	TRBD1	TGTGCCAGCAGTGAAAACAGGGGGACGTCTGGAAACACCATATATTTT	CASSENRGTSGNTIYF
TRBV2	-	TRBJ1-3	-	TGTGCCAGCAGTGTACAGGGCATGGGAAACACCATATATTTT	CASSVQGMGNTIYF
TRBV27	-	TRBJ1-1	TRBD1	TGTGCCAGCAGTTCGTCCCGGGACAGGGTGGGGAACACTGAAGCTTTCTTT	CASSSSRDRVGNTEAFF
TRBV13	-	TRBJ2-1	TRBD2	TGTGCCAGCAGCGCGAGCGGGGGGGTATCCCATGAGCAGTTCTTC	CASSASGGVSHEQFF
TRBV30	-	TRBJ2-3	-	TGTGCCTGGAGTCGGTCTTATACGCAGTATTTT	CAWSRSYTQYF
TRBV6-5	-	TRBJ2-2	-	TGTGCCAGCAGTTTTCCCCGGGGCACCGGGGAGCTGTTTTTT	CASSFPRGTGELFF
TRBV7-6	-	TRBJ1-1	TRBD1	TGTGCCAGCAGCGCGACAGGGGGCACTGAAGCTTTCTTT	CASSATGGTEAFF
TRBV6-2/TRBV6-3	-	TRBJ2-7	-	TGTGCCAGCAGTTACTCGCAGGATCGACCCCACTACGAGCAGTACTTC	CASSYSQDRPHYEQYF
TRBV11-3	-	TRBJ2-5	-	TGTGCCAGCACCCCCAGTGGCGGGCAAGAGACCCAGTACTTC	CASTPSGGQETQYF
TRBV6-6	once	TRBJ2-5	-	TGTGCCAGCAGTCCGTTCCAAGAGACCCAGTACTTC	CASSPFQETQYF
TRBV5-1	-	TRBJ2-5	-	TGCGCCAGCAGCTTGGCCGGACAGCTGGGTGAGACCCAGTACTTC	CASSLAGQLGETQYF
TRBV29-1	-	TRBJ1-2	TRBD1	TGCAGCGTTGCCTCCGGGACAGGCGGCTATGGCTACACCTTC	CSVASGTGGYGYTF
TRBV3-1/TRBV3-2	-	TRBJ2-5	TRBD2	TGTGCCAGCCGACTAGCGGTCGGGGAGACCCAGTACTTC	CASRLAVGETQYF
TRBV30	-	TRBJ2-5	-	TGTGCCTGGAACTACAGGGAGGGGGAGACCCAGTACTTC	CAWNYREGETQYF
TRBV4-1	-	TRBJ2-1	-	TGCGCCAGCAGCCAAGCTGGGGGCGCCGACAATGAGCAGTTCTTC	CASSQAGGADNEQFF